A single sample gave rise to the 12 T cell receptor beta chains below, sequenced in a study of siplizumab effects on memory and regulatory T cells. Profiled with immunoSEQ multiplex PCR; TCRdb holds only in-frame clones, not every one. The sample has 62,000 or so clones; over 80% are singletons. The sample taken for sequencing was memory CD4+ T cells sorted from blood. The source is a human donor in good health.

Details on this clone: Distinct nucleotide sequences in the sample also encode this CDR3. The rearrangement uses TRBV5-1 and TRBJ1-1; D not resolved. The V end was cut by 4 bases, the J end by 0 bases, with 7 bases between. CDR3 length equals 13 residues. CDR1 is SGHRS, CDR2 YFSETQ, per germline. This chain's CDR3 is CASSRTLNTEAFF. The CDR3 DNA is TGCGCCAGCAGCCGAACCCTGAACACTGAAGCTTTCTTT.

DNA of the CDR3: TGTGCCAGCAGCCTGGGACAGGGCACTTATGGCTACACCTTC. It encodes CASSLGQGTYGYTF. The chain is built from TRBV9 and TRBJ1-2; 9 bases are a match to TRBD1. Germline V CDR1 and CDR2: SGDLS, YYNGEE. The junction had 6 bases not matched to a gene; V was cut back by 4 bases and J by 5 bases. This CDR3 has 14 residues.

Turning to this clone: Compared with germline, one end of the junction differs, possibly owing to a read error. The rearrangement uses TRBV6-6 and TRBJ1-2, with no clear D. The CDR3 contains 13 residues. CDR1 MNHNY and CDR2 SVGAGI come from the germline V gene (reference sequence). CDR3 amino acids: CASSDSGARGYTF. The CDR3 region has the DNA TGTGCCAGCAGTGACTCAGGAGCCCGGGGCTACACCTTC.

The chain uses TRBV6-1 and TRBJ2-5; weak D call: TRBD2 (7 bases). The ends were cut back, 2 bases at V and 5 bases at J, with 18 bases in the middle. Germline loops: CDR1 MNHNS, CDR2 SASEGT. The length of the CDR3 is 16 residues. Here the CDR3 DNA reads TGTGCCAGCAGTGAATGGGGGGGGCGGGGACGTGAGACCCAGTACTTC. This encodes CASSEWGGRGRETQYF.

The gene calls are TRBV6-5 and TRBJ2-1; TRBD2 matches at 10 bases. The V gene end was trimmed by 6 bases and the J gene end by 7 bases; junction bases not matched to a gene: 6. This CDR3 has 14 residues. Germline assignment: CDR1 MNHEY and CDR2 SVGAGI. The CDR3 reads CASSPGLAANEQFF. CDR3 DNA sequence: TGTGCCAGCAGCCCTGGACTAGCGGCGAATGAGCAGTTCTTC.

The genes are TRBV9 and TRBJ2-5, with TRBD2 matching 8 bases. With 3 bases clipped from V and 1 base from J, the junction kept 5 bases outside the gene matches. CDR3 size: 15 residues. Germline-derived CDR1 and CDR2 are SGDLS and YYNGEE. The CDR3 nucleotides are TGTGCCAGCAGCGCGATGGGGACTAGCCAAGAGACCCAGTACTTC. This translates into CASSAMGTSQETQYF.

This sequence joins TRBV18 and TRBJ1-5; D not resolved. From germline, CDR1 is KGHSH and CDR2 LQKENI. The V end lost 4 bases, the J end lost 6 bases, and 16 bases lay between the germline ends. The CDR3 totals 15 residues. CDR3 region: CASSQLQDSSQPQHF. In DNA form, the CDR3 reads TGTGCCAGCTCACAACTCCAGGATTCGAGTCAGCCCCAGCATTTT.

This chain links TRBV5-1 with TRBJ2-5; 13 nucleotides line up with TRBD2. V gave up 2 bases and J gave up 4 bases; unmatched junction bases: 11. Germline CDR1 and CDR2: SGHRS and YFSETQ. The CDR3 consists of 18 residues. CDR3 protein: CASSFGLAGEGARETQYF. CDR3 DNA: TGCGCCAGCAGCTTCGGACTAGCGGGGGAGGGTGCCAGAGAGACCCAGTACTTC. The full variable domain, rest sourced from reference TRBV5-1 and TRBJ2-5, is KAGVTQTPRYLIKTRGQQVTLSCSPISGHRSVSWYQQTPGQGLQFLFEYFSETQRNKGNFPGRFSGRQFSNSRSEMNVSTLELGDSALYLCASSFGLAGEGARETQYFGPGTRLLVL.

V is TRBV11-2 and J is TRBJ1-6, with D possibly matching TRBD1 (5 bases). The CDR3 is made up of 16 amino acids. V was cut by 8 bases and J by 5 bases, with 19 bases left in between. Per germline, CDR1 SGHAT and CDR2 FQNNGV. CDR3 sequence (DNA): TGTGCCAGCTCGGGACGGCTAAGGGGAAATAATTCACCCCTCCACTTT. Protein product: CASSGRLRGNNSPLHF. The whole variable domain, remainder taken from reference TRBV11-2 and TRBJ1-6, is EAGVAQSPRYKIIEKRQSVAFWCNPISGHATLYWYQQILGQGPKLLIQFQNNGVVDDSQLPKDRFSAERLKGVDSTLKIQPAKLEDSAVYLCASSGRLRGNNSPLHFGNGTRLTVT.

This clone occurred a few times. V usage is TRBV10-3 and J usage is TRBJ2-1; D possibly corresponds to TRBD2 (5 bases). The V end lost 4 bases, the J end lost 8 bases, and 12 bases lay between the germline ends. CDR1 and CDR2 (germline): ENHRY, SYGVKD. This CDR3 is built from 13 residues. CDR3 region: CAISGSSLHEQFF. The DNA of the CDR3 is TGTGCCATCAGTGGGTCTAGCCTCCATGAGCAGTTCTTC.

V and J are TRBV2 and TRBJ2-1, with D perhaps matching TRBD2 (5 bases). The ends were cut back, 6 bases at V and 7 bases at J, with 25 bases in the middle. Germline V lookup: CDR1 SNHLY, CDR2 FYNNEI. The length of the CDR3 is 17 residues. CDR3 protein: CASRNRLVVASGNEQFF. The CDR3, as DNA: TGTGCCAGCAGGAATCGGTTGGTAGTAGCATCGGGAAATGAGCAGTTCTTC.

The V call is TRBV14, the J call TRBJ1-1; 8 bases agree with TRBD1. The V and J ends lost 4 bases and 3 bases, in that order; junction bases with no gene match: 10. Germline CDR1 SGHDN, CDR2 FVKESK. This CDR3 spans 16 amino acids. The CDR3 reads CASSRLTGVRDTEAFF. CDR3 nucleotides: TGTGCCAGCAGCCGCTTGACAGGGGTAAGAGACACTGAAGCTTTCTTT.